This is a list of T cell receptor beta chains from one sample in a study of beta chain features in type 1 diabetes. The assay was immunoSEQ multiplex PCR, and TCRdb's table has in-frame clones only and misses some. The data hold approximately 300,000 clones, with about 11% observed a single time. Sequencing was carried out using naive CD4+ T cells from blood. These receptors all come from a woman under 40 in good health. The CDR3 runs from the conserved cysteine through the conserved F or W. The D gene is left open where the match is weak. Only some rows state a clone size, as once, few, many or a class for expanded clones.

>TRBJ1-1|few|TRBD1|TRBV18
CASSHRDSLNTEAFF
TGTGCCAGCTCCCACCGGGACAGCCTGAACACTGAAGCTTTCTTT
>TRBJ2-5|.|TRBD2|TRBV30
CAWRRGLAGPQETQYF
TGTGCCTGGAGGAGGGGACTAGCGGGACCCCAAGAGACCCAGTACTTC
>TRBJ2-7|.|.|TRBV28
CASSLGADLSYEQYF
TGTGCCAGCAGTCTGGGGGCGGACCTTTCCTACGAGCAGTACTTC
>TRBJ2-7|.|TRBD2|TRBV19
CASSRTGTSGNAFSYEQYF
TGTGCCAGTAGTCGCACTGGGACTAGCGGGAATGCTTTCTCCTACGAGCAGTACTTC
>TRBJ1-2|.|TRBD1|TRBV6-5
CASSPVGTANYGYTF
TGTGCCAGCAGTCCGGTAGGGACAGCTAACTATGGCTACACCTTC
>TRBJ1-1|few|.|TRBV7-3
CASSLNSGGTEAFF
TGTGCCAGCAGCTTAAACTCTGGCGGCACTGAAGCTTTCTTT
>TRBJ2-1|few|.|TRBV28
CASTGRGPREQFF
TGTGCCAGCACAGGCAGGGGACCTAGGGAGCAGTTCTTC
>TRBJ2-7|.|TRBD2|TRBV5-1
CASGAGGTSGSYEQYF
TGCGCCAGCGGGGCAGGGGGGACTAGCGGGAGCTACGAGCAGTACTTC
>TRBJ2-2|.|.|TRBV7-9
CASSLVSTYTGELFF
TGTGCCAGCAGCTTAGTTTCGACATACACCGGGGAGCTGTTTTTT
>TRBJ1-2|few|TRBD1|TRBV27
CASSSGTESYGYTF
TGTGCCAGCAGTTCGGGGACAGAATCCTATGGCTACACCTTC
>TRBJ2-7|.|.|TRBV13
CASSLGRGGTYEQYF
TGTGCCAGCAGCTTAGGCCGGGGAGGCACCTACGAGCAGTACTTC
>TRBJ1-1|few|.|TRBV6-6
CATVQAMNTEAFF
TGTGCCACCGTACAAGCGATGAACACTGAAGCTTTCTTT
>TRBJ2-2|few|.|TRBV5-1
CASSPALGGSTGELFF
TGCGCCAGCAGCCCTGCTTTAGGGGGTAGCACCGGGGAGCTGTTTTTT
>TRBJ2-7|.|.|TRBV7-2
CASSPTTGATYEQYF
TGTGCCAGCAGCCCGACGACTGGGGCTACCTACGAGCAGTACTTC
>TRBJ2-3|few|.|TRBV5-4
CASSLGLERSGDTQYF
TGTGCCAGCAGCTTGGGGCTAGAACGGTCGGGAGATACGCAGTATTTT
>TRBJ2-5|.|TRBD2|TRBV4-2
CASSLTGTSGKETQYF
TGTGCCAGCAGCCTCACCGGGACTAGCGGGAAAGAGACCCAGTACTTC
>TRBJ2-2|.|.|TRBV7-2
CASSLGAGTGELFF
TGTGCCAGCAGCTTAGGGGCGGGCACCGGGGAGCTGTTTTTT
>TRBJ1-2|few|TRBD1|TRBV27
CASRDRVDGYTF
TGTGCCAGCCGGGACAGGGTCGATGGCTACACCTTC
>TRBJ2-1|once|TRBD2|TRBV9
CASSVVGSGANEQFF
TGTGCCAGCAGCGTAGTAGGTAGCGGGGCCAATGAGCAGTTCTTC
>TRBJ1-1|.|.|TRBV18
CASSPVRNTEAFF
TGTGCCAGCTCACCAGTTAGGAACACTGAAGCTTTCTTT
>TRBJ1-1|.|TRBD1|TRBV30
CAWSVYGTGGTEAFF
TGTGCCTGGAGTGTATACGGGACAGGGGGCACTGAAGCTTTCTTT
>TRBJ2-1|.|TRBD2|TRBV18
CASSPPGGIAYNEQFF
TGTGCCAGCTCACCACCGGGAGGGATCGCCTACAATGAGCAGTTCTTC